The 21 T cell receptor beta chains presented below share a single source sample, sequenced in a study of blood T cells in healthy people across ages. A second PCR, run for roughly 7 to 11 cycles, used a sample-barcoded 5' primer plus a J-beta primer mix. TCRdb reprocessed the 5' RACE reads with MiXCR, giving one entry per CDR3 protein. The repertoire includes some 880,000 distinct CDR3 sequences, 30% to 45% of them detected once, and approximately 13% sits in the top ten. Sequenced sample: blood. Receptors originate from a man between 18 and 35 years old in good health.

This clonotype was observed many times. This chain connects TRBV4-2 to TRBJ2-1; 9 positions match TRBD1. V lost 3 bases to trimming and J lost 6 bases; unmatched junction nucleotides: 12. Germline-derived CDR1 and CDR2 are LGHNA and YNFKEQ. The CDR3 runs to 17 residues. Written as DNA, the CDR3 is TGTGCCAGCAGCCAGTCGCCTCGGGACAGGGCAGGCAATGAGCAGTTCTTC. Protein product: CASSQSPRDRAGNEQFF.

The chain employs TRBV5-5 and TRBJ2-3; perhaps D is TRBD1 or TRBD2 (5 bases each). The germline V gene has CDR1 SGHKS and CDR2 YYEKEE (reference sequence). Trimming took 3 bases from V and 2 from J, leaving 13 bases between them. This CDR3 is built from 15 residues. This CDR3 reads CASSSGTTVTDTQYF. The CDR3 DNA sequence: TGTGCCAGCAGCTCAGGGACGACCGTCACAGATACGCAGTATTTT. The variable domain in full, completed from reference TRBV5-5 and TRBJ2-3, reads DAGVTQSPTHLIKTRGQQVTLRCSPISGHKSVSWYQQVLGQGPQFIFQYYEKEERGRGNFPDRFSARQFPNYSSELNVNALLLGDSALYLCASSSGTTVTDTQYFGPGTRLTVL.

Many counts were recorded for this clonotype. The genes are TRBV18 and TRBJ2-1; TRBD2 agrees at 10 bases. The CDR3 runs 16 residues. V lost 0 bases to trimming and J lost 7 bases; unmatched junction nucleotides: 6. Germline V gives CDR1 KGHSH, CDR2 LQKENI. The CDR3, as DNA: TGTGCCAGCTCACCACCCTCCAGCGGGGGGGCGAATGAGCAGTTCTTC. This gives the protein CASSPPSSGGANEQFF.

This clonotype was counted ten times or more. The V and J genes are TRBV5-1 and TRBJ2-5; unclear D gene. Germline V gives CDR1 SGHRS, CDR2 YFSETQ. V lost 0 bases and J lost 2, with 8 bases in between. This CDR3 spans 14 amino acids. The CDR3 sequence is CASSLELGQETQYF. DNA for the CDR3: TGCGCCAGCAGCTTGGAGTTAGGTCAAGAGACCCAGTACTTC.

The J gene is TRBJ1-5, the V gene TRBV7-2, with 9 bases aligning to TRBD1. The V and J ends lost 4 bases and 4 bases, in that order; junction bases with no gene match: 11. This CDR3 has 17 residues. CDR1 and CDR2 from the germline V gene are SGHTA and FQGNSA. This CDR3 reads CASSSMGTGKGNQPQHF. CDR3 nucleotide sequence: TGTGCCAGCAGCTCCATGGGGACAGGGAAAGGGAATCAGCCCCAGCATTTT.

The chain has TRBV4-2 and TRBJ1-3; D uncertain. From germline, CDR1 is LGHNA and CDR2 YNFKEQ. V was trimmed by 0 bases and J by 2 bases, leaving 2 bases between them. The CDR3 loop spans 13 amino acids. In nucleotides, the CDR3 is TGTGCCAGCAGCCAAGATCCTGGAAACACCATATATTTT. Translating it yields CASSQDPGNTIYF.

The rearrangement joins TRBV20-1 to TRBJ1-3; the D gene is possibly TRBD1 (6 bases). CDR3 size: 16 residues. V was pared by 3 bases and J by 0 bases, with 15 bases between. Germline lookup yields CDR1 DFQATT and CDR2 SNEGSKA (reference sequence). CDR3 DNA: TGCAGTGCTAGCGGTCATAGAGGGGGCTCTGGAAACACCATATATTTT. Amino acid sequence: CSASGHRGGSGNTIYF.

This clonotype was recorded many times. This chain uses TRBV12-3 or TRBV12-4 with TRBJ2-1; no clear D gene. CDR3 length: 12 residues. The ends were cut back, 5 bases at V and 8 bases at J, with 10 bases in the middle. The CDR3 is CASSRNEDEQFF. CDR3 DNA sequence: TGTGCCAGCAGTCGAAACGAGGATGAGCAGTTCTTC.

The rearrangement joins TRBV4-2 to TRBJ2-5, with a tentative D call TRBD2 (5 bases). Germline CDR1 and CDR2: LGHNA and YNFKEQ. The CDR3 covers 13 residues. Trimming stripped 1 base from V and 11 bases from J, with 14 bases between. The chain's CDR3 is CASSQVGVNEQYF. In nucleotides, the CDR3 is TGTGCCAGCAGCCAAGTCGGGGTTAATGAGCAGTACTTC.

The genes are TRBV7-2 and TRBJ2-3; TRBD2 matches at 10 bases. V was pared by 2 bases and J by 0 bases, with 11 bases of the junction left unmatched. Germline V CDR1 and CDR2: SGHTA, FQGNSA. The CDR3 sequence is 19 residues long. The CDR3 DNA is TGTGCCAGCAGCTTAAGGTTTTTGGCTAGCGGGGGCAGCACAGATACGCAGTATTTT. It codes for CASSLRFLASGGSTDTQYF.

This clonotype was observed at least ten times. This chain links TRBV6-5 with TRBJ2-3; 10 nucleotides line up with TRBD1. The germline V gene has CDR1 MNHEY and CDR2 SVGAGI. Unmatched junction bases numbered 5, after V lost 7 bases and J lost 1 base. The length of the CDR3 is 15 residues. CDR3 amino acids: CASKQGTGGTDTQYF. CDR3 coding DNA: TGTGCCAGCAAACAAGGGACAGGGGGCACAGATACGCAGTATTTT.

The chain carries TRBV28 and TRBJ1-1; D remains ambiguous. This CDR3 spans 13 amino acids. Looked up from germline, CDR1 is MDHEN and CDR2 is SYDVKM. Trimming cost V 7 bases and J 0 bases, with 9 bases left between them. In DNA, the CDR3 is TGTGCCAGCAACTTGGATTTGAACACTGAAGCTTTCTTT. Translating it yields CASNLDLNTEAFF.

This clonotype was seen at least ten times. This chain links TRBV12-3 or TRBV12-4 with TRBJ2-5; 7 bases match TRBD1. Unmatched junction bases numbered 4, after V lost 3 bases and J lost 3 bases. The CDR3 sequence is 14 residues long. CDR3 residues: CASSLGQGEETQYF. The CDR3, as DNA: TGTGCCAGCAGTTTGGGGCAGGGGGAAGAGACCCAGTACTTC.

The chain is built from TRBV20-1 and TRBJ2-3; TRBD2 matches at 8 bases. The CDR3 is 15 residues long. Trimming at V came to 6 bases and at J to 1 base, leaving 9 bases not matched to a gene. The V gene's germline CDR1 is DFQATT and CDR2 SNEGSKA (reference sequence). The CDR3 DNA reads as TGCAGTGCCAATCGGGCGGGGGGCGGCACAGATACGCAGTATTTT. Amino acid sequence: CSANRAGGGTDTQYF.

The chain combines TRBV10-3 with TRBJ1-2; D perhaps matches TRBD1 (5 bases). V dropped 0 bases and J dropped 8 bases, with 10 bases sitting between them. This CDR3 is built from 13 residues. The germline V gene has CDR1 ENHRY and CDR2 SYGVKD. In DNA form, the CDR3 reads TGTGCCATCAGTGAGTCGAACGGGGCAGGCTACACCTTC. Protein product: CAISESNGAGYTF.

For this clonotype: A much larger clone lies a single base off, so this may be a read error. The CDR3 coding sequence is TGTGCCAGCAGTGATGGAGGGGGGTCCGGGGAGCTGTTTTTT. Protein product: CASSDGGGSGELFF. The chain couples TRBV6-2 or TRBV6-3 to TRBJ2-2; tentatively, D is TRBD1 or TRBD2 (6 bases each). V was clipped by 5 bases and J by 6 bases, with 13 bases between them. This CDR3 is built from 14 residues. Germline loops: CDR1 MNHEY, CDR2 SVGEGT.

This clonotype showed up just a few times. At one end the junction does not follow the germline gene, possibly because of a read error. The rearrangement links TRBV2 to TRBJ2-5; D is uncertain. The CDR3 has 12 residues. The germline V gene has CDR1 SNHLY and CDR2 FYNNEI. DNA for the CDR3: TGTGCCTGCAGTGAAAGATGGGAGACCCAGTACTTC. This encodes CACSERWETQYF.

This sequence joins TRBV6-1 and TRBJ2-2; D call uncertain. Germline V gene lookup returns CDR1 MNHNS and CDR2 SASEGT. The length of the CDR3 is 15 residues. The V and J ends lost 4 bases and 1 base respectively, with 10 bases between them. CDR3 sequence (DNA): TGTGCCAGCAGTGCTGTGAACTTGAACACCGGGGAGCTGTTTTTT. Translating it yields CASSAVNLNTGELFF.

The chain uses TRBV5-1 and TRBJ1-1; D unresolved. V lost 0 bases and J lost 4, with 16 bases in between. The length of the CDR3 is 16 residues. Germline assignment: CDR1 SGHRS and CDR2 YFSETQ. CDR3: CASSLAKWELFTEAFF. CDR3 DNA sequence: TGCGCCAGCAGCTTGGCCAAGTGGGAGCTCTTCACTGAAGCTTTCTTT.

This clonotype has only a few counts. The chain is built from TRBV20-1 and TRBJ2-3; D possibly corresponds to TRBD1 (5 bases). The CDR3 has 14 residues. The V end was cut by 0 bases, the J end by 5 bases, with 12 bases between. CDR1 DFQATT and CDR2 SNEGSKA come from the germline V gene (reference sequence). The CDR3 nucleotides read TGCAGTGCTAGAGATGGCAGGGTCGGAGATACGCAGTATTTT. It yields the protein CSARDGRVGDTQYF.

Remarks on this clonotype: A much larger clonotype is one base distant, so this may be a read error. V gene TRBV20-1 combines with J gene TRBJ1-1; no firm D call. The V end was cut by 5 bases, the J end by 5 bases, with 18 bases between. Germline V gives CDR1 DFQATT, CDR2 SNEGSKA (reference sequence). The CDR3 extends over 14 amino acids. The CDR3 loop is CSACALTRGTEAFF. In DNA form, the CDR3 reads TGCAGTGCTTGCGCACTCACACGAGGGACTGAAGCTTTCTTT.